A single sample gave rise to the 25 T cell receptor beta chains below, sequenced in a study of cytomegalovirus exposure and HLA in healthy donors. Vbeta (60) and Jbeta (13) primers were used in the PCR. Assay used: immunoSEQ multiplex PCR; TCRdb lists only in-frame clones, some missing. Of around 99,000 clones detected, 77% appear once; the ten largest clones hold 3.5% to 5%. The material sequenced was PBMCs. These receptors were taken from a male donor in good health and CMV-seronegative.

This chain connects TRBV7-2 to TRBJ2-2; possible D gene TRBD1, 5 bases. Between the trimmed V and J ends, which lost 4 bases and 5 bases, there was a span of 20 bases. This CDR3 is 17 amino acids long. CDR1 is SGHTA, CDR2 FQGNSA, per germline. The DNA for the CDR3 is TGTGCCAGCAGCTCCCGGTCCAGGGCCTTAGAGACCGGGGAGCTGTTTTTT. Translating gives CASSSRSRALETGELFF.

The rearrangement uses TRBV19 and TRBJ2-1, with 8 bases that match TRBD2. V shed 3 bases, J shed 7 bases, and the junction held 5 bases outside the gene matches. The V gene's germline CDR1 is LNHDA and CDR2 SQIVND (reference sequence). CDR3 length equals 14 residues. CDR3 in amino acids: CASSMSGSFNEQFF. CDR3 sequence (DNA): TGTGCCAGTAGTATGAGCGGGAGCTTTAATGAGCAGTTCTTC. Using reference TRBV19 and TRBJ2-1 for the parts outside the CDR3, the full variable domain is DGGITQSPKYLFRKEGQNVTLSCEQNLNHDAMYWYRQDPGQGLRLIYYSQIVNDFQKGDIAEGYSVSREKKESFPLTVTSAQKNPTAFYLCASSMSGSFNEQFFGPGTRLTVL.

CDR3 nucleotides: TGTGCCAGCAGCCCGGGACTAGCTGGGCAAGAGACCCAGTACTTC. Protein sequence: CASSPGLAGQETQYF. The rearrangement links TRBV7-9 to TRBJ2-5; 9 bases map to TRBD2. Germline values: CDR1 SEHNR, CDR2 FQNEAQ (reference sequence). CDR3 length equals 15 residues. Germline trimming cut 5 bases from V and 2 bases from J; bases unmatched to any gene: 6.

The V and J genes are TRBV4-1 and TRBJ2-3; TRBD2 agrees at 7 bases. This CDR3 has 15 amino acids. The germline CDR1 and CDR2 sequences are MGHRA and YSYEKL. V was clipped by 2 bases and J by 4 bases; unmatched bases: 6. CDR3 bases: TGCGCCAGCAGCCAACCGCGGGAGAAATCAGATACGCAGTATTTT. It translates to CASSQPREKSDTQYF.

The chain carries TRBV25-1 and TRBJ2-1; 7 nucleotides match TRBD2. V lost 3 bases to trimming and J lost 7 bases; unmatched junction nucleotides: 9. Looked up from germline, CDR1 is MGHDK and CDR2 is SYGVNS. The CDR3 has 15 amino acids. The CDR3 here is CASSDKAGLGNEQFF. In DNA form, the CDR3 reads TGTGCCAGCAGTGACAAAGCGGGATTAGGGAATGAGCAGTTCTTC. The entire variable domain, with the rest obtained from reference TRBV25-1 and TRBJ2-1, is as follows: EADIYQTPRYLVIGTGKKITLECSQTMGHDKMYWYQQDPGMELHLIHYSYGVNSTEKGDLSSESTVSRIRTEHFPLTLESARPSHTSQYLCASSDKAGLGNEQFFGPGTRLTVL.

J is TRBJ2-6 and V is TRBV14; 7 positions agree with TRBD2. CDR1 and CDR2 (germline): SGHDN, FVKESK. The CDR3 contains 15 residues. J gave up 4 bases and V 1 base, and 1 base lay outside the gene matches. CDR3 sequence reads: CASSQAREGANVLTF. The CDR3 DNA sequence: TGTGCCAGCAGCCAAGCGCGGGAGGGGGCCAACGTCCTGACTTTC.

This clone was counted only a few times. J is TRBJ1-3 and V is TRBV2; 9 positions agree with TRBD1. V trimming: 8 bases; J trimming: 4 bases; junction bases outside the gene matches: 9. Germline-derived CDR1 and CDR2 are SNHLY and FYNNEI. This CDR3 is built from 15 residues. The CDR3 region is CASADRDRVGNTIYF. The CDR3 coding sequence is TGTGCCAGCGCTGATAGGGACAGGGTGGGAAACACCATATATTTT.

The genes are TRBV29-1 and TRBJ1-1; 7 bases map to TRBD1. This CDR3 region has 13 residues. V was pared by 7 bases and J by 0 bases, with 5 bases of the junction left unmatched. CDR1 and CDR2 (germline): SQVTM, ANQGSEA. CDR3 residues: CSARQGLNTEAFF. The DNA for the CDR3 is TGCAGCGCCAGACAGGGACTGAACACTGAAGCTTTCTTT.

The J gene is TRBJ1-2, the V gene TRBV7-3; D is possibly TRBD1 (5 bases). CDR3 size: 15 residues. Trimming cost V 5 bases and J 0 bases, with 13 bases left between them. Germline lookup yields CDR1 SGHTA and CDR2 FQGTGA. The CDR3 bases are TGTGCCAGCAGCCCTCAGGGAGGAACTAACTATGGCTACACCTTC. Protein sequence: CASSPQGGTNYGYTF.

This clone was found a few times. The chain couples TRBV6-5 to TRBJ2-5; D perhaps matches TRBD1 (5 bases). The J call is in doubt because the DNA end fits TRBJ2-7 better. Germline assignment: CDR1 MNHEY and CDR2 SVGAGI. The CDR3 contains 14 residues. The CDR3 coding sequence is TGTGCCAGCAGTTACTCGACAGCATCCTACGAGCAGTACTTC. It is translated as CASSYSTASYEQYF.

In its sample, this clone was seen a few times. The chain joins TRBV10-3 to TRBJ1-1; 11 bases are a match to TRBD1. The V and J ends lost 6 bases and 1 base, in that order; junction bases with no gene match: 4. The CDR3 length is 15 residues. The germline gives CDR1 ENHRY, CDR2 SYGVKD. The CDR3 loop is CAISQGQGANTEAFF. DNA of the CDR3: TGTGCCATCAGCCAAGGACAGGGGGCGAACACTGAAGCTTTCTTT.

The gene calls are TRBV27 and TRBJ2-7, with unresolved D. V was clipped by 5 bases and J by 5 bases, with 16 bases between them. Per germline, CDR1 MNHEY and CDR2 SMNVEV (reference sequence). This CDR3 spans 14 amino acids. The CDR3 protein is CASSLSTLPNEQYF. In DNA form, the CDR3 reads TGTGCCAGCAGTCTCTCCACCCTCCCTAACGAGCAGTACTTC.

This clone has just a few counts. The chain uses TRBV27 and TRBJ1-3; D uncertain. Deletions cut 3 bases from V and 0 bases from J, with 9 bases between. CDR1 is MNHEY and CDR2 is SMNVEV in the germline V gene (reference sequence). The CDR3 runs to 15 residues. CDR3 region: CASSLPHHSGNTIYF. CDR3 sequence (DNA): TGTGCCAGCAGTTTGCCACACCACTCTGGAAACACCATATATTTT.

The chain uses TRBV4-2 and TRBJ2-7, with TRBD2 identical over 12 bases. CDR1 is LGHNA, CDR2 YNFKEQ, per germline. This CDR3 has 18 residues. V was clipped by 1 base and J by 0 bases; unmatched bases: 7. CDR3 DNA sequence: TGTGCCAGCAGCCAAGCTAGCGGGAGGGCCAGAAGCTCCTACGAGCAGTACTTC. Translated, it gives CASSQASGRARSSYEQYF.

The chain couples TRBV7-9 to TRBJ2-7, with 8 bases fitting TRBD2. Germline V gene data show CDR1 as SEHNR and CDR2 as FQNEAQ (reference sequence). Trimming removed 5 bases from V and 2 bases from J; junction bases left unmatched: 11. The CDR3 is 16 residues long. This CDR3 reads CASSPDGRVGTYEQYF. Here the CDR3 DNA reads TGTGCCAGCAGCCCTGACGGGAGGGTAGGGACCTACGAGCAGTACTTC.

This chain connects TRBV28 to TRBJ2-4; TRBD2 is a possible D gene (5 bases). Per germline, CDR1 MDHEN and CDR2 SYDVKM. V was trimmed by 4 bases and J by 10 bases, leaving 17 bases between them. The CDR3 has 14 amino acids. As DNA, the CDR3 is TGTGCCAGCAGTTATAGCGCCTCCCCTGGGATTCAGTACTTC. This codes for CASSYSASPGIQYF. Variable domain in full (rest from reference TRBV28 and TRBJ2-4): DVKVTQSSRYLVKRTGEKVFLECVQDMDHENMFWYRQDPGLGLRLIYFSYDVKMKEKGDIPEGYSVSREKKERFSLILESASTNQTSMYLCASSYSASPGIQYFGAGTRLSVL.

This chain joins TRBV4-2 and TRBJ2-7; perhaps TRBD2 as D (6 bases). This CDR3 is built from 13 residues. V was cut by 2 bases and J by 7 bases, with 12 bases left in between. Germline V gene sequence: CDR1 LGHNA, CDR2 YNFKEQ. CDR3 sequence: CASSQLGGNEQYF. CDR3 DNA: TGTGCCAGCAGCCAACTCGGGGGAAATGAGCAGTACTTC.

J is TRBJ2-7 and V is TRBV6-5, with D maybe TRBD1 (5 bases). CDR3 length: 14 residues. Germline V CDR1 and CDR2: MNHEY, SVGAGI. Trimming removed 5 bases at V and 2 bases at J, with 13 bases between. The DNA of the CDR3 is TGTGCCAGCAGTCGTCAGGCAGGGCCCTACGAGCAGTACTTC. This gives the protein CASSRQAGPYEQYF.

The chain uses TRBV30 and TRBJ1-5, with TRBD1 identical over 9 bases. V dropped 1 base and J dropped 9; count of bases not matched to a gene: 7. The CDR3 is made up of 14 amino acids. The germline V gene encodes CDR1 GTSNPN and CDR2 SVGIG (reference sequence). CDR3 sequence reads: CAWSGTGVSRPQHF. In DNA form, the CDR3 reads TGTGCCTGGAGTGGGACAGGGGTCTCCAGGCCCCAGCATTTT.

This clone came up a few times. This chain joins TRBV29-1 and TRBJ2-5; possible D gene TRBD1, 5 bases. V lost 7 bases to trimming and J lost 1 base, with 10 bases between them. Germline lookup yields CDR1 SQVTM and CDR2 ANQGSEA. The CDR3 spans 12 residues. The CDR3: CSAGQSQETQYF. The DNA of the CDR3 is TGCAGCGCTGGACAATCCCAAGAGACCCAGTACTTC.

The rearrangement links TRBV5-1 to TRBJ2-7; 9 positions match TRBD1. Per the germline V gene, CDR1 is SGHRS and CDR2 is YFSETQ. The CDR3 spans 13 residues. The trim removed 4 bases at V and 3 bases at J, leaving 2 bases unmatched. DNA for the CDR3: TGCGCCAGCAGCAGGACAGGGGACTACGAGCAGTACTTC. Translation gives CASSRTGDYEQYF.

The chain is built from TRBV11-2 and TRBJ1-1; D gene uncertain. Germline V lookup: CDR1 SGHAT, CDR2 FQNNGV. The CDR3 is 15 residues long. Trimming removed 5 bases from V and 0 bases from J, with 13 bases in between. DNA for the CDR3: TGTGCCAGCAGCCTTGGAGGGCGCTTGAACACTGAAGCTTTCTTT. Translating it yields CASSLGGRLNTEAFF. The entire variable domain, with the rest obtained from reference TRBV11-2 and TRBJ1-1, is as follows: EAGVAQSPRYKIIEKRQSVAFWCNPISGHATLYWYQQILGQGPKLLIQFQNNGVVDDSQLPKDRFSAERLKGVDSTLKIQPAKLEDSAVYLCASSLGGRLNTEAFFGQGTRLTVV.

The rearrangement joins TRBV6-6 to TRBJ1-3; D might be TRBD1 (5 bases). Germline values: CDR1 MNHNY, CDR2 SVGAGI (reference sequence). CDR3 length equals 13 residues. V was clipped by 6 bases and J by 7 bases, with 13 bases between them. The CDR3 loop is CASSVQDSNTIYF. The CDR3 DNA reads as TGTGCCAGCAGCGTACAGGATTCCAACACCATATATTTT.

CDR3 sequence (DNA): TGTGCCAGCAGCCTTTGGGGGTATAGCGGGAGAAAGCCCTACGAGCAGTACTTC. Protein: CASSLWGYSGRKPYEQYF. This rearrangement joins TRBV11-3 to TRBJ2-7, with 9 nucleotides matching TRBD2. The germline V gene has CDR1 SGHNT and CDR2 YENEEA. CDR3 length equals 18 residues. The trim removed 5 bases at V and 2 bases at J, leaving 16 bases unmatched.

The gene calls are TRBV29-1 and TRBJ2-3; 8 bases are shared with TRBD2. The V gene's germline CDR1 is SQVTM and CDR2 ANQGSEA. The CDR3 loop spans 13 amino acids. The V and J ends lost 1 base and 6 bases, in that order; junction bases with no gene match: 3. The CDR3 loop reads CSVEGGGRDTQYF. The DNA for the CDR3 is TGCAGCGTTGAAGGCGGGGGGCGGGATACGCAGTATTTT.